The present T cell receptor (beta chain) was sequenced within a study of radiation and T cells in renal cell carcinoma. Profiling relied on immunoSEQ multiplex PCR, and the TCRdb table lists in-frame clones only, not all of them. The sample lists approximately 150,000 clones; about 88% were seen once. Comments on this clone: Antigen: not known.

Time point of the sample: blood 4 weeks post-SBRT, at nephrectomy. Treatment noted: 15 Gy SBRT to primary tumor, nephrectomy 4 weeks later. Nephrectomy followed 15 Gy stereotactic body radiation by 4 weeks. Radiation-treated patients gave blood at baseline, week 2 and week 4. Overall study findings and caveats: Baseline intratumoral clonotype presence is unknown without pretreatment biopsies. In blood, top tumor clones expanded by 2 weeks, shrinking by 4.

The V gene's germline CDR1 is SGHRS and CDR2 YFSETQ. This CDR3 is built from 15 residues. Trimming cost V 0 bases and J 5 bases, with 11 bases left between them. The genes are TRBV5-1 and TRBJ2-2; either TRBD1 or TRBD2 may supply D (6 bases each). The source of this sequence is a woman between 45 and 60 years old with renal cell carcinoma. The sample here was blood, taken from a patient whose treatment included radiotherapy and nephrectomy. Written as DNA, the CDR3 is TGCGCCAGCAGCTTGGCGGGGGCCGAAACCGGGGAGCTGTTTTTT. It is translated as CASSLAGAETGELFF.